A selection of T cell receptor beta chains follows, all from one sample in a study of T cell responses to AZD1222 COVID-19 vaccine. Repertoires were generated with immunoSEQ multiplex PCR, while TCRdb's copy carries only in-frame clones and drops some. The sample contains roughly 97,000 clones, more than 85% of which appear only once. The sample here was peripheral blood, taken on day 0 of AZD1222 vaccination. These receptors all come from an adult in good health. Each CDR3 is given with its conserved first and last residue. The order of the fields is J gene, V gene, clone size, D gene, CDR3 protein, CDR3 DNA. The D gene is left open where the match is weak. A clone size is listed for some rows: how often the clone was seen (once, few, many), or a class if it is expanded.

J gene: TRBJ2-1; V gene: TRBV14; clone size: -; D gene: -; CDR3 protein: CASSQLVRYAEQFF; CDR3 DNA: TGTGCCAGCAGCCAATTAGTTAGGTACGCTGAGCAGTTCTTC
J gene: TRBJ2-7; V gene: TRBV5-4; clone size: -; D gene: -; CDR3 protein: CASSHERGALYEQYF; CDR3 DNA: TGTGCCAGCAGCCATGAGAGGGGAGCTTTATACGAGCAGTACTTC
J gene: TRBJ1-4; V gene: TRBV6-5; clone size: -; D gene: -; CDR3 protein: CASSYTLGEKLFF; CDR3 DNA: TGTGCCAGCAGTTATACTCTTGGCGAAAAACTGTTTTTT
J gene: TRBJ1-5; V gene: TRBV29-1; clone size: -; D gene: -; CDR3 protein: CSVEESGGQPQHF; CDR3 DNA: TGCAGCGTTGAAGAATCGGGCGGACAGCCCCAGCATTTT
J gene: TRBJ1-1; V gene: TRBV4-1; clone size: -; D gene: -; CDR3 protein: CASSHVSRTEAFF; CDR3 DNA: TGCGCCAGCAGCCATGTAAGTAGAACTGAAGCTTTCTTT
J gene: TRBJ1-2; V gene: TRBV9; clone size: -; D gene: TRBD1; CDR3 protein: CASSVVEGAYGYTF; CDR3 DNA: TGTGCCAGCAGCGTAGTAGAGGGGGCCTATGGCTACACCTTC
J gene: TRBJ2-1; V gene: TRBV27; clone size: -; D gene: TRBD2; CDR3 protein: CASSLGGSPPYNEQFF; CDR3 DNA: TGTGCCAGCAGTTTAGGCGGGAGTCCCCCCTACAATGAGCAGTTCTTC
J gene: TRBJ2-7; V gene: TRBV5-1; clone size: -; D gene: -; CDR3 protein: CASSLVGSPFGEQYF; CDR3 DNA: TGCGCCAGCAGCTTGGTAGGAAGCCCGTTCGGCGAGCAGTACTTC
J gene: TRBJ2-7; V gene: TRBV5-1; clone size: -; D gene: -; CDR3 protein: CASGEGPNYEQYF; CDR3 DNA: TGCGCCAGCGGCGAGGGACCCAACTACGAGCAGTACTTC
J gene: TRBJ1-5; V gene: TRBV27; clone size: few; D gene: -; CDR3 protein: CASSLFPPIYSNQPQHF; CDR3 DNA: TGTGCCAGCAGTTTATTTCCACCGATCTATAGCAATCAGCCCCAGCATTTT
J gene: TRBJ2-5; V gene: TRBV5-1; clone size: -; D gene: -; CDR3 protein: CASSLDFETQYF; CDR3 DNA: TGCGCCAGCAGCTTGGATTTCGAGACCCAGTACTTC
J gene: TRBJ2-7; V gene: TRBV13; clone size: -; D gene: TRBD2; CDR3 protein: CASSSAGSGRVDEQYF; CDR3 DNA: TGTGCCAGCAGCTCCGCGGGCAGCGGGAGGGTCGACGAGCAGTACTTC
J gene: TRBJ2-7; V gene: TRBV28; clone size: -; D gene: TRBD1; CDR3 protein: CASRRGDRGTYEQYF; CDR3 DNA: TGTGCCAGCAGACGAGGGGACAGGGGGACTTACGAGCAGTACTTC
J gene: TRBJ1-1; V gene: TRBV6-5; clone size: -; D gene: -; CDR3 protein: CASNPQGGAAFF; CDR3 DNA: TGTGCCAGCAACCCTCAAGGGGGAGCAGCTTTCTTT
J gene: TRBJ1-2; V gene: TRBV5-4; clone size: -; D gene: TRBD1; CDR3 protein: CASSVPGQGENGYTF; CDR3 DNA: TGTGCCAGCAGCGTACCGGGACAGGGGGAAAATGGCTACACCTTC
J gene: TRBJ2-6; V gene: TRBV5-4; clone size: -; D gene: -; CDR3 protein: CASSLILDRSGANVLTF; CDR3 DNA: TGTGCCAGCAGCTTGATTTTAGACCGGTCTGGGGCCAACGTCCTGACTTTC
J gene: TRBJ1-2; V gene: TRBV7-9; clone size: -; D gene: -; CDR3 protein: CASSLEESDGYTF; CDR3 DNA: TGTGCCAGCAGCTTAGAAGAGTCGGATGGCTACACCTTC
J gene: TRBJ2-1; V gene: TRBV2; clone size: -; D gene: -; CDR3 protein: CASKAGEAPNEQFF; CDR3 DNA: TGTGCCAGCAAGGCGGGCGAGGCCCCCAATGAGCAGTTCTTC
J gene: TRBJ1-5; V gene: TRBV3-1/TRBV3-2; clone size: few; D gene: -; CDR3 protein: CASSYSGDQPQHF; CDR3 DNA: TGTGCCAGCAGTTACAGTGGAGATCAGCCCCAGCATTTT
J gene: TRBJ2-7; V gene: TRBV19; clone size: -; D gene: -; CDR3 protein: CASSYRTVSSYEQYF; CDR3 DNA: TGTGCCAGTAGCTACCGGACAGTTTCCTCCTACGAGCAGTACTTC
J gene: TRBJ2-3; V gene: TRBV19; clone size: once; D gene: TRBD1; CDR3 protein: CASSYNRGDTQYF; CDR3 DNA: TGTGCCAGTAGCTACAACAGGGGAGATACGCAGTATTTT
J gene: TRBJ2-7; V gene: TRBV15; clone size: -; D gene: TRBD1; CDR3 protein: CATSTPGTGFEQYF; CDR3 DNA: TGTGCCACCAGCACCCCCGGGACAGGGTTCGAGCAGTACTTC
J gene: TRBJ1-6; V gene: TRBV25-1; clone size: -; D gene: -; CDR3 protein: CASSESGYNSPLHF; CDR3 DNA: TGTGCCAGCAGTGAATCAGGTTATAATTCACCCCTCCACTTT
J gene: TRBJ1-1; V gene: TRBV29-1; clone size: few; D gene: -; CDR3 protein: CSVLQGTEAFF; CDR3 DNA: TGCAGCGTTTTACAGGGCACTGAAGCTTTCTTT
J gene: TRBJ1-2; V gene: TRBV28; clone size: -; D gene: TRBD1; CDR3 protein: CASSQGAGNYGYTF; CDR3 DNA: TGTGCCAGCAGTCAGGGGGCCGGTAACTATGGCTACACCTTC
J gene: TRBJ2-5; V gene: TRBV19; clone size: -; D gene: -; CDR3 protein: CASSKDSQETQYF; CDR3 DNA: TGTGCCAGTAGTAAAGACAGCCAAGAGACCCAGTACTTC
J gene: TRBJ2-3; V gene: TRBV15; clone size: -; D gene: TRBD2; CDR3 protein: CATSRAYVAGGPSWADTQYF; CDR3 DNA: TGTGCCACCAGCAGAGCATATGTAGCGGGAGGCCCTTCTTGGGCAGATACGCAGTATTTT
J gene: TRBJ1-6; V gene: TRBV21-1; clone size: -; D gene: -; CDR3 protein: CASSKMRRQGNNSPLHF; CDR3 DNA: TGTGCCAGCAGCAAAATGAGACGACAGGGAAATAATTCACCCCTCCACTTT
J gene: TRBJ1-3; V gene: TRBV25-1; clone size: -; D gene: -; CDR3 protein: CASQGFSGNTIYF; CDR3 DNA: TGTGCCAGCCAGGGGTTCTCTGGAAACACCATATATTTT
J gene: TRBJ1-1; V gene: TRBV29-1; clone size: -; D gene: TRBD1; CDR3 protein: CSGTGVDTEAFF; CDR3 DNA: TGCAGCGGTACAGGGGTCGACACTGAAGCTTTCTTT
J gene: TRBJ2-6; V gene: TRBV5-1; clone size: -; D gene: -; CDR3 protein: CASSDPSGANVLTF; CDR3 DNA: TGCGCCAGCAGCGACCCGTCTGGGGCCAACGTCCTGACTTTC
J gene: TRBJ1-2; V gene: TRBV6-5; clone size: few; D gene: -; CDR3 protein: CASRSTGTLTATF; CDR3 DNA: TGTGCCAGCAGGTCGACGGGAACTTTGACTGCTACCTTC
J gene: TRBJ2-1; V gene: TRBV5-1; clone size: once; D gene: TRBD1; CDR3 protein: CASSLDRDRNEQFF; CDR3 DNA: TGCGCCAGCAGCTTGGACAGGGACAGAAATGAGCAGTTCTTC
J gene: TRBJ1-1; V gene: TRBV5-1; clone size: -; D gene: -; CDR3 protein: CASSLYMNTEAFF; CDR3 DNA: TGCGCCAGCAGCTTGTATATGAACACTGAAGCTTTCTTT
J gene: TRBJ1-5; V gene: TRBV19; clone size: -; D gene: -; CDR3 protein: CASSKQGMQPQHF; CDR3 DNA: TGTGCCAGTAGTAAGCAGGGGATGCAGCCCCAGCATTTT
J gene: TRBJ2-1; V gene: TRBV3-1/TRBV3-2; clone size: -; D gene: -; CDR3 protein: CASSQATTNYNEQFF; CDR3 DNA: TGTGCCAGCAGCCAAGCGACTACTAATTACAATGAGCAGTTCTTC
J gene: TRBJ2-7; V gene: TRBV5-1; clone size: -; D gene: TRBD2; CDR3 protein: CASSFRSGGTIEQYF; CDR3 DNA: TGCGCCAGCAGCTTTAGGAGCGGGGGAACGATCGAGCAGTACTTC
J gene: TRBJ1-5; V gene: TRBV2; clone size: -; D gene: -; CDR3 protein: CASSRTTRNSNQPQHF; CDR3 DNA: TGTGCCAGCAGCAGGACAACCCGAAATAGCAATCAGCCCCAGCATTTT
J gene: TRBJ1-1; V gene: TRBV6-2/TRBV6-3; clone size: -; D gene: -; CDR3 protein: CASSPIGGAWDTEAFF; CDR3 DNA: TGTGCCAGCAGCCCGATCGGAGGGGCCTGGGACACTGAAGCTTTCTTT
J gene: TRBJ2-1; V gene: TRBV5-1; clone size: -; D gene: TRBD1; CDR3 protein: CASSWGDRGGMNEQFF; CDR3 DNA: TGCGCCAGCAGCTGGGGGGACAGGGGAGGAATGAATGAGCAGTTCTTC
J gene: TRBJ1-1; V gene: TRBV10-3; clone size: once; D gene: -; CDR3 protein: CAISEGYRAEAFF; CDR3 DNA: TGTGCCATCAGTGAGGGGTACCGGGCTGAAGCTTTCTTT
J gene: TRBJ2-5; V gene: TRBV7-2; clone size: -; D gene: -; CDR3 protein: CASSFQGGGETQYF; CDR3 DNA: TGTGCCAGCAGCTTTCAGGGGGGAGGTGAGACCCAGTACTTC
J gene: TRBJ2-1; V gene: TRBV7-9; clone size: -; D gene: TRBD1; CDR3 protein: CASSLRRQGAGNEQFF; CDR3 DNA: TGTGCCAGCAGCTTGAGGAGACAGGGGGCTGGTAATGAGCAGTTCTTC
J gene: TRBJ1-5; V gene: TRBV3-1/TRBV3-2; clone size: -; D gene: -; CDR3 protein: CASSQDGQGTQPQHF; CDR3 DNA: TGTGCCAGCAGCCAAGACGGGCAGGGGACCCAGCCCCAGCATTTT
J gene: TRBJ1-2; V gene: TRBV7-8; clone size: -; D gene: TRBD1; CDR3 protein: CASSPGTDYGYTF; CDR3 DNA: TGTGCCAGCAGCCCCGGGACAGACTATGGCTACACCTTC
J gene: TRBJ1-2; V gene: TRBV24-1; clone size: few; D gene: -; CDR3 protein: CATSRNRDGYTF; CDR3 DNA: TGTGCCACCAGTCGTAATCGGGACGGCTACACCTTC
J gene: TRBJ1-1; V gene: TRBV9; clone size: -; D gene: -; CDR3 protein: CASSVGGHTGLAFF; CDR3 DNA: TGTGCCAGCAGCGTAGGAGGGCATACCGGCTTGGCTTTCTTT
J gene: TRBJ2-1; V gene: TRBV5-1; clone size: -; D gene: -; CDR3 protein: CASSLGGRSDNEQFF; CDR3 DNA: TGCGCCAGCAGCTTGGGGGGCCGATCCGACAATGAGCAGTTCTTC
J gene: TRBJ2-1; V gene: TRBV19; clone size: -; D gene: TRBD1; CDR3 protein: CASSIRQGGNEQFF; CDR3 DNA: TGTGCCAGTAGTATAAGACAGGGGGGGAATGAGCAGTTCTTC
J gene: TRBJ1-2; V gene: TRBV11-2; clone size: -; D gene: -; CDR3 protein: CASSRNSGNVYGYTF; CDR3 DNA: TGTGCCAGCAGTCGTAACTCGGGGAACGTCTATGGCTACACCTTC
J gene: TRBJ1-2; V gene: TRBV10-2; clone size: -; D gene: -; CDR3 protein: CASSESRAARYGYTF; CDR3 DNA: TGCGCCAGCAGTGAGTCGAGGGCGGCCAGGTATGGCTACACCTTC
J gene: TRBJ1-4; V gene: TRBV30; clone size: -; D gene: TRBD1; CDR3 protein: CAWSEGQAVGHEKLFF; CDR3 DNA: TGTGCCTGGAGTGAGGGACAGGCGGTAGGGCATGAAAAACTGTTTTTT